The 10 T cell receptor beta chains presented below share a single source sample, sequenced in a study of T cells in Graves' hyperthyroidism and ophthalmopathy. TCR beta CDR3 regions were amplified from RNA transcripts. A first-round RT-PCR of the TCR CDR3 used the HTBI primer set. TCRdb independently ran MiXCR on the multiplex PCR reads; one entry per CDR3 protein. Of some 270,000 distinct CDR3 sequences listed, roughly 13% were seen once; the top ten hold roughly 7.9%. Input material: blood. The receptors come from a woman in her thirties or forties with Graves' hyperthyroidism.

J is TRBJ1-1 and V is TRBV7-3; D call uncertain. CDR1 is SGHTA and CDR2 is FQGTGA in the germline V gene. The CDR3 covers 18 residues. The germline V and J ends were trimmed by 5 bases and 0 bases, with 22 bases remaining between them. CDR3 sequence (DNA): TGTGCCAGCAGCCCGGTGGTGGGAAGGGATTTGATGAACACTGAAGCTTTCTTT. Its translation: CASSPVVGRDLMNTEAFF.

The chain couples TRBV5-1 to TRBJ2-1; TRBD1 aligns across 10 bases. CDR1 and CDR2 from the germline V gene are SGHRS and YFSETQ. CDR3 length: 16 residues. J lost 7 bases, V lost 4 bases, and 11 bases had no gene match. DNA for the CDR3: TGCGCCAGCAGCCGGCAAGACAGGGGGCTAGGGAATGAGCAGTTCTTC. It translates to CASSRQDRGLGNEQFF.

This clonotype occurred many times. The chain carries TRBV12-5 and TRBJ1-3; 8 nucleotides agree with TRBD1. CDR3 length: 14 amino acids. From germline, CDR1 is LGHNT and CDR2 FRNRAP. Unmatched junction bases numbered 1, after V lost 5 bases and J lost 1 base. CDR3 sequence (DNA): TGTGCTAGTGGTCGGACAGGGTCTGGAAACACCATATATTTT. This translates into CASGRTGSGNTIYF.

This clonotype was picked up many times. This chain uses TRBV20-1 with TRBJ1-1; D is unresolved. The CDR3 contains 13 residues. Germline V gene lookup returns CDR1 DFQATT and CDR2 SNEGSKA (reference sequence). The ends were cut back, 1 base at V and 5 bases at J, with 11 bases in the middle. The DNA of the CDR3 is TGCAGTGCTAGAGTATGGGAAAGGACTGAAGCTTTCTTT. Protein product: CSARVWERTEAFF.

This clonotype was observed many times. The chain combines TRBV28 with TRBJ2-3; TRBD1 aligns across 7 bases. Germline values: CDR1 MDHEN, CDR2 SYDVKM. The CDR3 consists of 15 residues. V dropped 6 bases and J dropped 2; count of bases not matched to a gene: 8. CDR3 DNA: TGTGCCAGCAGCTCCTCCGGGACAGACACAGATACGCAGTATTTT. Amino acids: CASSSSGTDTDTQYF.

This clonotype occurred many times. The chain links TRBV2 to TRBJ1-1; D is undetermined. The CDR3 extends over 15 amino acids. V lost 0 bases, J lost 4 bases, and 12 bases lay in between. Germline CDR1 reads SNHLY; CDR2 reads FYNNEI. This CDR3 reads CASSEAEGWGTEAFF. The CDR3 DNA reads TGTGCCAGCAGTGAAGCCGAGGGATGGGGCACTGAAGCTTTCTTT.

This clonotype appeared many times. The chain carries TRBV7-9 and TRBJ2-3; 8 bases fit TRBD2. Per the germline V gene, CDR1 is SEHNR and CDR2 is FQNEAQ (reference sequence). V gave up 0 bases and J gave up 2 bases; unmatched junction bases: 7. This CDR3 is 17 amino acids long. The CDR3 is CASSLARGRSHTDTQYF. As DNA, the CDR3 is TGTGCCAGCAGCTTAGCTCGCGGGAGGTCCCACACAGATACGCAGTATTTT.

The V gene is TRBV29-1, the J gene TRBJ2-3; TRBD2 agrees at 7 bases. From germline, CDR1 is SQVTM and CDR2 ANQGSEA. After removal of 7 bases from V and 6 bases from J, the junction contained 13 bases not matched to a gene. This CDR3 has 14 amino acids. Here the CDR3 DNA reads TGCAGCGCCCCCCGGGTAGCGGGTGGTGATACGCAGTATTTT. This sequence encodes CSAPRVAGGDTQYF.

This clonotype has a count of ten or more. The chain carries TRBV5-1 and TRBJ2-1; 10 positions agree with TRBD2. This CDR3 has 19 residues. Germline loops: CDR1 SGHRS, CDR2 YFSETQ. Germline trimming cut 4 bases from V and 7 bases from J; bases unmatched to any gene: 20. CDR3 nucleotide sequence: TGCGCCAGCAGCGCCGGACTAGCGGAGGGGCCCAGTCAAATTAATGAGCAGTTCTTC. This codes for CASSAGLAEGPSQINEQFF.

This clonotype occurred many times. This rearrangement joins TRBV30 to TRBJ1-3, with D tentatively TRBD1 (5 bases). Germline CDR1 GTSNPN, CDR2 SVGIG (reference sequence). CDR3 length equals 13 residues. With 3 bases removed from V and 11 bases from J, the gap between germline ends came to 17 bases. In DNA, the CDR3 is TGTGCCTGGAGGGGGGTTCGGGGGGACGCCATATATTTT. Translating it yields CAWRGVRGDAIYF. The entire variable domain, with the rest obtained from reference TRBV30 and TRBJ1-3, is as follows: SQTIHQWPATLVQPVGSPLSLECTVEGTSNPNLYWYRQAAGRGLQLLFYSVGIGQISSEVPQNLSASRPQDRQFILSSKKLLLSDSGFYLCAWRGVRGDAIYFGEGSWLTVV.